This T cell receptor beta chain was recovered during a study of blood T cell repertoires in COVID-19. Turning to the study itself: Researchers got acute and convalescent COVID-19 samples from the United States, Italy and Spain.

Libraries were prepared by immunoSEQ multiplex PCR; TCRdb keeps only in-frame clonotypes and omits some of them. The repertoire holds more than 75,000 clones, with 80% to 90% as singletons. The CDR3 loop spans 17 amino acids. Germline trimming cut 0 bases from V and 9 bases from J; bases unmatched to any gene: 12. Germline V gives CDR1 MGHRA, CDR2 YSYEKL. V usage is TRBV4-1 and J usage is TRBJ2-1, with 9 bases fitting TRBD1. The source material was peripheral blood. This receptor was obtained from a man aged 55 to 69 with acute or convalescent COVID-19. This CDR3 is CASSQDLRTGVRVEQFF. The DNA of the CDR3 is TGCGCCAGCAGCCAAGATCTGAGGACAGGGGTTAGGGTTGAGCAGTTCTTC.